The 13 T cell receptor beta chains reported below all come from one sample, sequenced in a study of cytomegalovirus exposure and HLA in healthy donors. Primers included in the PCR were 60 Vbeta and 13 Jbeta primers. Libraries were prepared by immunoSEQ multiplex PCR; TCRdb keeps only in-frame clonotypes and omits some of them. Here the sample spans some 70,000 clones, approximately 88% being singletons. The sequencing input was PBMCs. These receptor sequences come from a woman between 50 and 59 years old in good health and CMV-seronegative.

J is TRBJ1-2 and V is TRBV18, with D possibly matching TRBD1 (6 bases). V was cut by 4 bases and J by 5 bases, with 20 bases left in between. There are 16 residues in the CDR3. The germline CDR1 and CDR2 sequences are KGHSH and LQKENI. The CDR3 DNA sequence: TGTGCCAGCTCACTCCAGTCAGGGGCCACCGGGTATGGCTACACCTTC. Protein: CASSLQSGATGYGYTF.

A single count supports this clone. This CDR3 reads CASSSIGTLLAQYF. CDR3 bases: TGTGCCAGCAGTTCAATCGGAACACTCTTAGCGCAGTACTTC. V and J are TRBV28 and TRBJ2-7; D unclear. Trimming stripped 4 bases from V and 9 bases from J, with 19 bases between. Looked up from germline, CDR1 is MDHEN and CDR2 is SYDVKM. The CDR3 consists of 14 residues.

Here the CDR3 reads CASSLGTGRASGANVLTF. CDR3 nucleotides: TGTGCCAGCAGCTTGGGAACAGGTCGCGCGTCTGGGGCCAACGTCCTGACTTTC. The genes are TRBV5-4 and TRBJ2-6, with D perhaps TRBD1 (5 bases). The germline V and J ends were trimmed by 0 bases and 1 base, with 14 bases remaining between them. Per the germline V gene, CDR1 is SGHNT and CDR2 is YYREEE (reference sequence). The CDR3 has 18 residues.

J is TRBJ1-4 and V is TRBV30; 9 bases line up with TRBD1. Germline V lookup: CDR1 GTSNPN, CDR2 SVGIG (reference sequence). The CDR3 is 12 residues long. V lost 0 bases to trimming and J lost 11 bases; unmatched junction nucleotides: 1. The CDR3 protein is CAWSVGQGKLFF. Written as DNA, the CDR3 is TGTGCCTGGAGTGTAGGACAGGGGAAACTGTTTTTT.

This clone was found a few times. The chain uses TRBV5-6 and TRBJ1-3; 8 nucleotides match TRBD1. Germline V gene sequence: CDR1 SGHDT, CDR2 YYEEEE. The CDR3 extends over 14 amino acids. The trim removed 0 bases at V and 7 bases at J, leaving 3 bases unmatched. CDR3 DNA: TGTGCCAGCAGCTTGGGGGACAGGCTCAACACCATATATTTT. Its translation: CASSLGDRLNTIYF.

The chain has TRBV6-1 and TRBJ1-5, with D uncertain. The V gene lost 4 bases and the J gene lost 7 bases, with 11 bases spanning the gap. Germline V gene data show CDR1 as MNHNS and CDR2 as SASEGT. CDR3 length: 13 residues. CDR3 bases: TGTGCCAGCAGTGGGGTGACAATACAGCCCCAGCATTTT. This gives the protein CASSGVTIQPQHF.

This clone was counted between two and nine times. This chain links TRBV28 with TRBJ2-3; D is uncertain. The CDR3 sequence is 14 residues long. The V end lost 7 bases, the J end lost 6 bases, and 17 bases lay between the germline ends. Per germline, CDR1 MDHEN and CDR2 SYDVKM. The CDR3 protein is CASMERFSRDTQYF. CDR3 nucleotides: TGTGCCAGCATGGAGCGCTTCTCGAGGGATACGCAGTATTTT.

V and J are TRBV6-6 and TRBJ2-5; TRBD2 matches 15 bases. Germline V gene data show CDR1 as MNHNY and CDR2 as SVGAGI (reference sequence). This CDR3 is built from 16 residues. The trim removed 5 bases at V and 0 bases at J, leaving 1 base unmatched. CDR3 region: CASSGTSGRYQETQYF. CDR3 nucleotides: TGTGCCAGCAGTGGGACTAGCGGGAGGTACCAAGAGACCCAGTACTTC.

The J gene is TRBJ2-7, the V gene TRBV21-1; the listed D gene, TRBD1, was not tested against the DNA. TRBV21-1 is classified as a pseudogene. The CDR3 extends over 17 amino acids. The CDR3 coding sequence is TGTGCCAGCAGCATCACCGGGACAGGGGACGCAGTATACGAGCAGTACTTC. It is translated as CASSITGTGDAVYEQYF.

The rearrangement uses TRBV28 and TRBJ2-1; possibly TRBD2 for D (6 bases). This CDR3 comprises 15 residues. The V gene's germline CDR1 is MDHEN and CDR2 SYDVKM. Trimming removed 10 bases at V and 10 bases at J, with 26 bases between. This chain's CDR3 is CATNHGSSSLGEQFF. The DNA for the CDR3 is TGTGCCACCAATCACGGGAGTAGTTCTCTTGGAGAGCAGTTCTTC.

The chain links TRBV28 to TRBJ1-5; D remains unclear. The CDR3 runs 14 residues. The V end was cut by 3 bases, the J end by 3 bases, with 9 bases between. Germline CDR1 reads MDHEN; CDR2 reads SYDVKM. The CDR3 DNA sequence: TGTGCCAGCAGTTTTGGAGGGAACAATCAGCCCCAGCATTTT. Protein sequence: CASSFGGNNQPQHF.

V usage is TRBV19 and J usage is TRBJ1-5; D call uncertain. The CDR3 is 12 residues long. Trimming pared 5 bases from V and 7 bases from J, leaving 9 bases between. The germline V gene has CDR1 LNHDA and CDR2 SQIVND (reference sequence). CDR3 region: CASSRGIQPQHF. In DNA form, the CDR3 reads TGTGCCAGTAGTCGCGGGATACAGCCCCAGCATTTT. Complete variable domain (other parts from reference TRBV19 and TRBJ1-5): DGGITQSPKYLFRKEGQNVTLSCEQNLNHDAMYWYRQDPGQGLRLIYYSQIVNDFQKGDIAEGYSVSREKKESFPLTVTSAQKNPTAFYLCASSRGIQPQHFGDGTRLSIL.

The chain combines TRBV11-2 with TRBJ1-2, with D unclear. The germline gives CDR1 SGHAT, CDR2 FQNNGV. The CDR3 is 12 amino acids. The V end lost 2 bases, the J end lost 1 base, and 2 bases lay between the germline ends. CDR3 in DNA: TGTGCCAGCAGCTTACATAACTATGGCTACACCTTC. Translated: CASSLHNYGYTF. The full variable domain, in which reference TRBV11-2 and TRBJ1-2 provide the parts outside the CDR3, is EAGVAQSPRYKIIEKRQSVAFWCNPISGHATLYWYQQILGQGPKLLIQFQNNGVVDDSQLPKDRFSAERLKGVDSTLKIQPAKLEDSAVYLCASSLHNYGYTFGSGTRLTVV.